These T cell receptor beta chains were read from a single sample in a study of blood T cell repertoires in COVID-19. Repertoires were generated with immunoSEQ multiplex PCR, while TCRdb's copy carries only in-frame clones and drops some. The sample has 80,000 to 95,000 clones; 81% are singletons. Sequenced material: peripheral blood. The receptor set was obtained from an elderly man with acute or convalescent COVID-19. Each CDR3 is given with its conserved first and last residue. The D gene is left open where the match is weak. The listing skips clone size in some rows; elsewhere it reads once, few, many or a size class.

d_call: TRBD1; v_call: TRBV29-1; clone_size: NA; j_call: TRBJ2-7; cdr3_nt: TGCAGCGTTGAAGGGACAGGGGGCACCTACGAGCAGTACTTC; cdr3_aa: CSVEGTGGTYEQYF
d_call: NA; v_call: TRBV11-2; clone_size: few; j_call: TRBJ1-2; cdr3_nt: TGTGCCAGCAGCTTAGACAGAGGGTTTGGCTACACCTTC; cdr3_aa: CASSLDRGFGYTF
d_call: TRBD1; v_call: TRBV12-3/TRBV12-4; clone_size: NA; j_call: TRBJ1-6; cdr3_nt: TGTGTCAGCAGGGGGACAGATTATTCACCCCTCCACTTT; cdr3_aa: CVSRGTDYSPLHF
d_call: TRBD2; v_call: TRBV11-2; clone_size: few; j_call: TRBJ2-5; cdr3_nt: TGTGCCAGCAGCTTGGGGGGACTAGCGGGAGCTCGAGAGACCCAGTACTTC; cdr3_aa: CASSLGGLAGARETQYF
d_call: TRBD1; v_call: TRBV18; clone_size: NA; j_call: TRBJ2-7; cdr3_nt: TGTGCCAGCTCACCTGTTCCGGGACAGGGGGCAACCGAGCAGTACTTC; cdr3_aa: CASSPVPGQGATEQYF
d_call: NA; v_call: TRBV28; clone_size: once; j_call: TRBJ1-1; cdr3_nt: TGTGCCAGCAGTTTAGAAGGGTTTCCGGGCAGGGGAGCTTTCTTT; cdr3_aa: CASSLEGFPGRGAFF
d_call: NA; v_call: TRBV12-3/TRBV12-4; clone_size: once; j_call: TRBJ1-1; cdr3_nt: TGTGCCAGCAGTCTGACACTCGTCACTGAAGCTTTCTTT; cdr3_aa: CASSLTLVTEAFF
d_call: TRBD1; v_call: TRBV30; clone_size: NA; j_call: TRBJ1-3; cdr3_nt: TGTGCCTGGACCGACAGGGCCCTATACACCATATATTTT; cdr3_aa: CAWTDRALYTIYF
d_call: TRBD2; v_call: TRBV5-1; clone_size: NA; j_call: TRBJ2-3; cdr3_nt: TGCGCCAGCAGCTTGCGGCTAGCGGGAGCTCACGGCACAGATACGCAGTATTTT; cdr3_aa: CASSLRLAGAHGTDTQYF
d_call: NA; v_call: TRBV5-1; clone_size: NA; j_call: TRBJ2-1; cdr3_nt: TGCGCCAGCACACTCGGGGGCGGGAGATCCAATGAGCAGTTCTTC; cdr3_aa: CASTLGGGRSNEQFF
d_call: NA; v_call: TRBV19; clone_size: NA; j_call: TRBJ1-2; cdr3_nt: TGTGCCAGTAGGAACTACAGGTCTGGCTACACCTTC; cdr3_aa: CASRNYRSGYTF
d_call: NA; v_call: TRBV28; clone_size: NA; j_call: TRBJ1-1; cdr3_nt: TGTGCCAGCAGTTTACGCGCCAGGGTCACTGAAGCTTTCTTT; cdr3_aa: CASSLRARVTEAFF
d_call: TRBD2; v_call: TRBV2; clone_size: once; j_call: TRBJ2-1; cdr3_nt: TGTGCCAGCACCGCGGAATTAGCGGGAGATGAGCAGTTCTTC; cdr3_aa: CASTAELAGDEQFF
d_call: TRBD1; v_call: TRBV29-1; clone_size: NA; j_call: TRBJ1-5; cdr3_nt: TGCAGCGTCACCCTCGACAGGGAAGGCAATCAGCCCCAGCATTTT; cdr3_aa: CSVTLDREGNQPQHF
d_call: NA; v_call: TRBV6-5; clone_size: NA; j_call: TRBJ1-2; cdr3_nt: TGTGCCAGCAGTCCTATGGGGGCAGGCTATGGCTACACCTTC; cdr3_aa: CASSPMGAGYGYTF
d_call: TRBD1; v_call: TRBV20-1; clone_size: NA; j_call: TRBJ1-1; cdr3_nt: TGCAGTGCTAGTAAGAACAGGGGATTTGGGATGAACACTGAAGCTTTCTTT; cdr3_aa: CSASKNRGFGMNTEAFF
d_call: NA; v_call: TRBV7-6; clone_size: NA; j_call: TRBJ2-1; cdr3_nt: TGTGCCAGCAGCCAAAGGGGGGGGAGCTACAACAATGAGCAGTTCTTC; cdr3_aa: CASSQRGGSYNNEQFF
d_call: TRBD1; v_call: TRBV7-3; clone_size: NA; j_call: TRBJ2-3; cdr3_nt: TGTGCCAGCAGCTTAAAAGGGACAGGGGGGAGAGATACGCAGTATTTT; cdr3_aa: CASSLKGTGGRDTQYF
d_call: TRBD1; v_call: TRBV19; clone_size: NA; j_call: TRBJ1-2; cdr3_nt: TGTGCCAGTAGTTCCCACTACCAGGACAGGGCTGGCTACACCTTC; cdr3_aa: CASSSHYQDRAGYTF
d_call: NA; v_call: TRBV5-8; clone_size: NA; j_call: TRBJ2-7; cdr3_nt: TGTGCCAGCAGCCTAGAGGCTAGCGCCTCCTACGAGCAGTACTTC; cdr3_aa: CASSLEASASYEQYF
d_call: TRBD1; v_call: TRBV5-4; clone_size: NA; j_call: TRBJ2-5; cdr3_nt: TGTGCCAGCAGCTCGTCGCGACAGGGGTTTGAGACCCAGTACTTC; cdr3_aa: CASSSSRQGFETQYF
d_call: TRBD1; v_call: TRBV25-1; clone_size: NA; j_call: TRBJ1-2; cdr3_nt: TGTGCCAGCAGGGGACAGGGGGCTAACTATGGCTACACCTTC; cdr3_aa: CASRGQGANYGYTF
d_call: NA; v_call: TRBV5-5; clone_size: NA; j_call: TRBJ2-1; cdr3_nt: TGTGCCAGCAGCTTGGCAGGGATAGGGAATGAGCAGTTCTTC; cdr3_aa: CASSLAGIGNEQFF